Listed below are T cell receptor beta chains from one sample, sequenced in a study of T cell responses to AZD1222 COVID-19 vaccine. Produced via immunoSEQ multiplex PCR; TCRdb's table is partial and in-frame only. Among over 100,000 clones, 75% to 90% were seen once, and the ten largest hold 2% to 3%. The input for sequencing was peripheral blood, taken 28 days after the second AZD1222 dose. These TCRs come from an adult who received the AZD1222 COVID-19 vaccine. Each CDR3 is given with its conserved first and last residue. D genes are given only for firm matches. Clone size is not always given. Where it is, it says once, few, many or a class for expanded clones.

NA TRBJ2-5 15 NA TRBV2 CASSEKSGTGETQYF TGTGCCAGCAGTGAAAAGTCAGGGACGGGGGAGACCCAGTACTTC
NA TRBJ2-7 15 NA TRBV6-5 CASRADRRRAYEQYF TGTGCCAGCAGAGCCGACAGAAGGAGGGCGTACGAGCAGTACTTC
NA TRBJ1-2 13 few TRBV2 CASSEEGNYGYTF TGTGCCAGCAGTGAAGAGGGTAACTATGGCTACACCTTC
NA TRBJ1-1 17 NA TRBV4-1 CASSRVRQDATNTEAFF TGCGCCAGCAGCCGCGTCAGACAGGACGCGACGAACACTGAAGCTTTCTTT
NA TRBJ1-4 16 NA TRBV7-6 CASSLSRGVANEKLFF TGTGCCAGCAGCTTATCGCGGGGGGTAGCTAATGAAAAACTGTTTTTT
TRBD1 TRBJ1-1 17 NA TRBV5-1 CASSFLPVNRGNTEAFF TGCGCCAGCAGCTTTTTACCCGTTAACAGGGGCAACACTGAAGCTTTCTTT
NA TRBJ1-2 14 NA TRBV24-1 CATSRSDGDYGYTF TGTGCCACCAGCCGTTCCGACGGGGACTATGGCTACACCTTC
NA TRBJ1-3 14 NA TRBV4-3 CASSPRPVGNTIYF TGCGCCAGCAGCCCCCGGCCCGTTGGAAACACCATATATTTT
NA TRBJ2-1 15 NA TRBV7-3 CASSPDSNPYNEQFF TGTGCCAGCAGCCCGGACAGTAACCCCTACAATGAGCAGTTCTTC
TRBD1 TRBJ2-5 16 NA TRBV27 CASSPGTGPSGETQYF TGTGCCAGCAGTCCCGGGACAGGGCCTTCGGGAGAGACCCAGTACTTC
TRBD2 TRBJ2-2 16 few TRBV24-1 CATSVPSGGSAGELFF TGTGCCACCAGTGTCCCTAGCGGGGGGTCTGCCGGGGAGCTGTTTTTT
TRBD2 TRBJ2-3 15 NA TRBV2 CASRKAGGGMDTQYF TGTGCCAGCAGAAAAGCGGGGGGAGGTATGGATACGCAGTATTTT
NA TRBJ2-1 13 NA TRBV29-1 CSVAGRAYNEQFF TGCAGCGTTGCCGGAAGGGCCTACAATGAGCAGTTCTTC
NA TRBJ1-5 16 NA TRBV6-1 CASSEWSRSTGQPQHF TGTGCCAGCAGTGAATGGTCGCGGAGTACAGGGCAGCCCCAGCATTTT
NA TRBJ2-7 13 NA TRBV7-2 CASRFTGSYEQYF TGTGCCAGCCGCTTTACAGGGTCCTACGAGCAGTACTTC
NA TRBJ1-1 18 NA TRBV12-5 CASGLVLFPPTGRTEAFF TGTGCTAGTGGTTTGGTGTTGTTCCCTCCTACGGGTCGGACTGAAGCTTTCTTT
NA TRBJ1-2 15 NA TRBV11-2 CASSSSAAVLYGYTF TGTGCCAGCAGCTCCTCGGCGGCCGTTCTATATGGCTACACCTTC
NA TRBJ2-7 13 NA TRBV7-2 CASSLGAGYEQYF TGTGCCAGCAGCTTAGGGGCTGGTTACGAGCAGTACTTC
NA TRBJ1-6 15 NA TRBV9 CASSSQAAGNSPLHF TGTGCCAGCAGCTCTCAGGCGGCGGGCAATTCACCCCTCCACTTT
NA TRBJ2-2 16 NA TRBV7-6 CASSLAGGQNTGELFF TGTGCCAGCAGCTTAGCAGGCGGGCAGAACACCGGGGAGCTGTTTTTT
NA TRBJ2-5 13 NA TRBV6-2/TRBV6-3 CASSSIRAETQYF TGTGCCAGCAGTTCTATCAGAGCAGAGACCCAGTACTTC